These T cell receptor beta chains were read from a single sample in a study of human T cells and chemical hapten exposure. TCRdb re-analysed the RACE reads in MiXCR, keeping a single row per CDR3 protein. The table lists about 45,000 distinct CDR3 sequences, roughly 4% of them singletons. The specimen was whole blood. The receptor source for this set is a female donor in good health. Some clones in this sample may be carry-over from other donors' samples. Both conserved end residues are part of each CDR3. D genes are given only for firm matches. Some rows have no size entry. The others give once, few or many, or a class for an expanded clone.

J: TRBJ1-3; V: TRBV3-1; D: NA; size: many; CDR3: CASSQVSTSLPGNTIYF; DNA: TGTGCCAGCAGCCAAGTATCGACAAGTCTACCTGGAAACACCATATATTTT
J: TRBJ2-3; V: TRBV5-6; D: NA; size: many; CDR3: CASSPAAGVTDTQYF; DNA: TGTGCCAGCAGTCCCGCCGCAGGGGTCACAGATACGCAGTATTTT
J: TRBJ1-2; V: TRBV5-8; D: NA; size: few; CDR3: CASSPTRRGYTF; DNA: TGTGCCAGCAGTCCGACTCGACGAGGCTACACCTTC
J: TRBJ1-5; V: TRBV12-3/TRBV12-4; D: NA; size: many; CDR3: CASSGGTSQYSNQPQHF; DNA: TGTGCCAGCAGTGGAGGGACAAGCCAATATAGCAATCAGCCCCAGCATTTT
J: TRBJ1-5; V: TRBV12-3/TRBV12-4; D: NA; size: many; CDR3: CASRLSFASNQPQHF; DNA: TGTGCCAGCAGATTAAGTTTTGCTAGCAATCAGCCCCAGCATTTT
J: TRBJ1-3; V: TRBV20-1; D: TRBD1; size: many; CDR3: CSALRPLRQGSGNTIYF; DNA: TGCAGTGCCCTTCGCCCCCTCCGACAGGGCTCTGGAAACACCATATATTTT
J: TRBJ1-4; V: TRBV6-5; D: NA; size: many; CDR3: CATGNEKLFF; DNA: TGTGCCACAGGAAATGAAAAACTGTTTTTT
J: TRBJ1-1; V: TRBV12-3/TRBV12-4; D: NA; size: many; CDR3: CASSPGSRTEAFF; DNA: TGTGCCAGCAGTCCCGGGTCCCGCACTGAAGCTTTCTTT
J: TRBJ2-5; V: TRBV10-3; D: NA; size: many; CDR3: CAIRDDSRETQYF; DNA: TGTGCCATCCGGGATGACTCGCGCGAGACCCAGTACTTC
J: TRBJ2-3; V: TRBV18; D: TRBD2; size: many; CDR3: CASSPPGGARDTQYF; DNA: TGTGCCAGCTCACCACCCGGGGGGGCGCGAGATACGCAGTATTTT
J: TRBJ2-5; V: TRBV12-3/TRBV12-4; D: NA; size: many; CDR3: CASRRDFKETQYF; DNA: TGTGCCAGCAGACGGGACTTCAAAGAGACCCAGTACTTC
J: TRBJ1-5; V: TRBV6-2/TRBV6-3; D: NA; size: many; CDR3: CASSYGRDQPQHF; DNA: TGTGCCAGCAGTTACGGACGAGATCAGCCCCAGCATTTT
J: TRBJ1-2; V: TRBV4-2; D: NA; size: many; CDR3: CASSRPRPYGYTF; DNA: TGTGCCAGCAGCCGACCGCGGCCGTATGGCTACACCTTC
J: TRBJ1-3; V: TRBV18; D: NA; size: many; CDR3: CASSPSQPAGNTIYF; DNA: TGTGCCAGCTCACCAAGTCAGCCAGCTGGAAACACCATATATTTT
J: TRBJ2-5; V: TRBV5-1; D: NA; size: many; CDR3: CATSPDPHSGTETQYF; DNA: TGCGCCACTTCCCCAGACCCGCATTCTGGGACGGAGACCCAGTACTTC
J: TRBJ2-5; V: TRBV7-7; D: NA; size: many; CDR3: CASSPHGQETQYF; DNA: TGTGCTAGCAGCCCTCACGGGCAAGAGACCCAGTACTTC
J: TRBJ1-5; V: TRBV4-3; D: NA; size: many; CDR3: CASSQEPGLPQHF; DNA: TGCGCCAGCAGCCAAGAGCCGGGGCTGCCCCAGCATTTT
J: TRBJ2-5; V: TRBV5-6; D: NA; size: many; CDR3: CASSFPQGYQETQYF; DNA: TGTGCCAGCAGCTTCCCTCAGGGATACCAAGAGACCCAGTACTTC
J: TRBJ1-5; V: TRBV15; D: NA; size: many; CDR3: CATSSKRQDNQPQHF; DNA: TGTGCCACCAGCAGTAAAAGACAGGACAATCAGCCCCAGCATTTT
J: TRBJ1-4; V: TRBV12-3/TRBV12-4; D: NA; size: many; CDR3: CASSLGHSVFF; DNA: TGTGCCAGCAGTTTGGGACATTCGGTGTTTTTT
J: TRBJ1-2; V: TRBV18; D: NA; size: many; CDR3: CASSRDAQPNYGYTF; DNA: TGTGCCAGCTCACGGGACGCCCAGCCTAACTATGGCTACACCTTC
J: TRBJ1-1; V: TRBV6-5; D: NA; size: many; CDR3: CASSSAWGAEAFF; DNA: TGTGCCAGCAGTTCTGCATGGGGCGCTGAAGCTTTCTTT
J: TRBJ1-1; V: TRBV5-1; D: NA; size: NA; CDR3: CASSTHPQDTNTEAFF; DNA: TGCGCCAGCAGCACCCACCCACAGGACACGAACACTGAAGCTTTCTTT